A single sample is the source of the 31 T cell receptor beta chains below, sequenced in a study of blood T cell repertoires in COVID-19. Using immunoSEQ multiplex PCR, the repertoire was profiled, and TCRdb retains in-frame clones only, with some absent. The sample holds tens of thousands of clones, about 91% seen once. The sample taken for sequencing was peripheral blood. The receptors were gathered from a man in his sixties with acute or convalescent COVID-19.

The chain couples TRBV2 to TRBJ1-4; 7 positions agree with TRBD1. There are 14 residues in the CDR3. Germline CDR1 is SNHLY and CDR2 is FYNNEI. J lost 7 bases, V lost 5 bases, and 7 bases had no gene match. In DNA form, the CDR3 reads TGTGCCAGCAGTCCCGACAGGGCTGTTGAAAAACTGTTTTTT. Its translation is CASSPDRAVEKLFF.

This chain uses TRBV7-9 with TRBJ2-3, with unresolved D. Per germline, CDR1 SEHNR and CDR2 FQNEAQ (reference sequence). CDR3 length: 12 residues. The V and J ends lost 1 base and 8 bases respectively, with 7 bases between them. The DNA of the CDR3 is TGTGCCAGCAGCTTAGTCGGTAGTACGCAGTATTTT. Its protein is CASSLVGSTQYF.

The chain joins TRBV5-1 to TRBJ1-3; D not resolved. Germline V gene sequence: CDR1 SGHRS, CDR2 YFSETQ. The CDR3 has 14 residues. V lost 0 bases and J 0 bases, leaving 4 bases between the germline ends. In DNA, the CDR3 is TGCGCCAGCAGCTTGGGGAGCTCTGGAAACACCATATATTTT. This gives the protein CASSLGSSGNTIYF.

The rearrangement links TRBV7-8 to TRBJ2-7, with 11 bases that match TRBD1. The CDR3 contains 13 residues. Per germline, CDR1 SGHVS and CDR2 FQNEAQ. The ends lost 8 bases at V and 3 bases at J; junction bases unmatched: 3. CDR3 DNA: TGTGCCAGCTCCGGGACAGGGGGCTACGAGCAGTACTTC. Amino acids: CASSGTGGYEQYF.

CDR3 in DNA: TGTGCCAGCAGCTTAGAGAGACAGGGGGTCGGCGAGCAGTACTTC. Encoded protein: CASSLERQGVGEQYF. V and J are TRBV7-8 and TRBJ2-7; TRBD1 matches at 9 bases. The V segment lost 1 base and the J segment 6 bases; nucleotides outside the gene matches: 7. CDR1 and CDR2 (germline): SGHVS, FQNEAQ. The CDR3 extends over 15 amino acids.

This sequence joins TRBV28 and TRBJ2-3; maybe TRBD2 (7 bases). CDR1 and CDR2 from the germline V gene are MDHEN and SYDVKM. The CDR3 has 17 residues. The V end was cut by 4 bases, the J end by 0 bases, with 17 bases between. The CDR3 spells CASSSPGGPLSTDTQYF. For the CDR3, the DNA is TGTGCCAGCAGTTCCCCCGGGGGGCCCCTAAGCACAGATACGCAGTATTTT.

This sequence joins TRBV5-6 and TRBJ1-5; D might be TRBD1 (6 bases). Germline CDR1 is SGHDT and CDR2 is YYEEEE. This CDR3 region has 15 residues. The V end was cut by 0 bases, the J end by 0 bases, with 7 bases between. CDR3 loop: CASSLGGLSNQPQHF. The DNA for the CDR3 is TGTGCCAGCAGCTTGGGGGGGCTTAGCAATCAGCCCCAGCATTTT.

This sequence joins TRBV6-5 and TRBJ2-7; 9 bases are shared with TRBD2. Germline V gene lookup returns CDR1 MNHEY and CDR2 SVGAGI. The junction had 15 bases not matched to a gene; V was cut back by 8 bases and J by 7 bases. The length of the CDR3 is 15 residues. The CDR3 protein is CASEEGGRAVWEQYF. The CDR3 coding sequence is TGTGCCAGCGAAGAGGGCGGGAGGGCCGTCTGGGAGCAGTACTTC.

This clone was counted once. The chain combines TRBV18 with TRBJ1-2, with D possibly being TRBD1 (5 bases). V lost 3 bases to trimming and J lost 6 bases, with 8 bases between them. The CDR3 totals 12 residues. The germline gives CDR1 KGHSH, CDR2 LQKENI. CDR3 loop: CASSPREDGYTF. DNA of the CDR3: TGTGCCAGCTCACCCAGGGAGGATGGCTACACCTTC.

V is TRBV2 and J is TRBJ2-7; TRBD2 might be the D (5 bases). Per germline, CDR1 SNHLY and CDR2 FYNNEI. The CDR3 sequence is 14 residues long. The V gene lost 3 bases and the J gene lost 6 bases, with 15 bases spanning the gap. CDR3 nucleotide sequence: TGTGCCAGCAGTGAGGTTTCGGGGTCCGGCGAGCAGTACTTC. It specifies CASSEVSGSGEQYF. Variable domain in full (rest from reference TRBV2 and TRBJ2-7): EPEVTQTPSHQVTQMGQEVILRCVPISNHLYFYWYRQILGQKVEFLVSFYNNEISEKSEIFDDQFSVERPDGSNFTLKIRSTKLEDSAMYFCASSEVSGSGEQYFGPGTRLTVT.

Written as DNA, the CDR3 is TGCGCCAGCAGCTTCTCTACAGGGGGGGTCACTGAAGCTTTCTTT. Translation gives CASSFSTGGVTEAFF. The chain carries TRBV5-1 and TRBJ1-1; 8 bases are shared with TRBD1. Looked up from germline, CDR1 is SGHRS and CDR2 is YFSETQ. The CDR3 contains 15 residues. The V segment lost 2 bases and the J segment 4 bases; nucleotides outside the gene matches: 7.

J is TRBJ1-2 and V is TRBV28, with 9 bases that match TRBD1. V was pared by 5 bases and J by 3 bases, with 7 bases of the junction left unmatched. This CDR3 spans 15 amino acids. CDR1 and CDR2 from the germline V gene are MDHEN and SYDVKM. CDR3 DNA sequence: TGTGCCAGCAGTCGAGAAAGGACAGGGGACTATGGCTACACCTTC. Its protein is CASSRERTGDYGYTF.

The rearrangement joins TRBV4-2 to TRBJ1-3; the match to TRBD1 covers 8 bases. V shed 1 base and J 7 bases; nucleotides not matched to a gene: 9. In germline, CDR1 is LGHNA, CDR2 YNFKEQ. The CDR3 consists of 16 residues. The DNA for the CDR3 is TGTGCCAGCAGCCAAGGGGAGGACAGGGAGTGGAACACCATATATTTT. Its protein is CASSQGEDREWNTIYF.

The chain employs TRBV11-2 and TRBJ2-3; 9 bases line up with TRBD2. This CDR3 has 16 amino acids. With V trimmed by 5 bases and J by 0 bases, 6 bases remained unmatched. Germline values: CDR1 SGHAT, CDR2 FQNNGV. The CDR3 bases are TGTGCCAGCAGCCTCCGACTAGCGGCTAGCACAGATACGCAGTATTTT. It specifies CASSLRLAASTDTQYF.

The rearrangement links TRBV28 to TRBJ2-1, with TRBD2 as a possible D gene (6 bases). V was clipped by 6 bases and J by 4 bases, with 22 bases between them. This CDR3 region has 17 residues. Germline CDR1 MDHEN, CDR2 SYDVKM. CDR3 sequence reads: CASSPEGFLKKYNEQFF. The DNA for the CDR3 is TGTGCCAGCAGCCCGGAGGGCTTCCTGAAAAAGTACAATGAGCAGTTCTTC.

This chain connects TRBV30 to TRBJ1-3; D is unresolved. V shed 2 bases and J shed 4 bases, with 27 bases lying between them. Germline CDR1 is GTSNPN and CDR2 is SVGIG (reference sequence). The CDR3 covers 19 residues. The CDR3 DNA follows: TGTGCCTGGAGTCCCGACTTACCCCCCTCTTTATACGAGGGAAACACCATATATTTT. Protein: CAWSPDLPPSLYEGNTIYF.

V and J are TRBV19 and TRBJ1-1; tentatively, D is TRBD1 (6 bases). Germline CDR1 LNHDA, CDR2 SQIVND (reference sequence). Trimming shortened V by 3 bases and J by 0 bases, and 11 bases separated the two germline ends. This CDR3 is built from 15 residues. The chain's CDR3 is CASSIQGQLNTEAFF. In nucleotides, the CDR3 is TGTGCCAGTAGTATTCAGGGGCAATTGAACACTGAAGCTTTCTTT.

The chain links TRBV7-2 to TRBJ1-1; possibly TRBD1 for D (6 bases). Germline-derived CDR1 and CDR2 are SGHTA and FQGNSA. The CDR3 loop spans 15 amino acids. Trimming removed 4 bases from V and 4 bases from J, with 16 bases in between. In DNA, the CDR3 is TGTGCCAGCAGCTCGAGGAGGGGAGGGGGCACTGAAGCTTTCTTT. Translated: CASSSRRGGGTEAFF.

The chain has TRBV11-3 and TRBJ2-7; 7 bases map to TRBD1. CDR3 length equals 13 residues. Germline V gives CDR1 SGHNT, CDR2 YENEEA. Trimming took 5 bases from V and 2 from J; bases not matched to a gene: 3. CDR3 bases: TGTGCCAGCAGCCGGGACAGAGCCTACGAGCAGTACTTC. Translation gives CASSRDRAYEQYF.

The chain joins TRBV6-6 to TRBJ1-6, with D possibly being TRBD1 (5 bases). V lost 5 bases, J lost 2 bases, and 16 bases lay in between. The CDR3 covers 17 residues. The germline gives CDR1 MNHNY, CDR2 SVGAGI (reference sequence). CDR3 bases: TGTGCCAGCAGTCGGGGCGGGCTCAGCCCCTATAATTCACCCCTCCACTTT. Its translation is CASSRGGLSPYNSPLHF.

The chain carries TRBV30 and TRBJ2-7, with D perhaps matching TRBD2 (6 bases). This CDR3 is 14 amino acids long. The germline gives CDR1 GTSNPN, CDR2 SVGIG (reference sequence). Trimming left V 1 base short and J 3 bases short, with 13 bases between. The DNA for the CDR3 is TGTGCCTGGAGTGCCGGGACTGCAGACTACGAGCAGTACTTC. Translation: CAWSAGTADYEQYF.

The V gene is TRBV3-1 (or the pseudogene TRBV3-2), the J gene TRBJ1-1, with D tentatively TRBD1 (5 bases). Germline loops: CDR1 LGHDT, CDR2 YNNKEL (reference sequence). This CDR3 contains 13 residues. Between the trimmed V and J ends, which lost 3 bases and 1 base, there was a span of 6 bases. CDR3 sequence: CASSHTGNTEAFF. CDR3 coding DNA: TGTGCCAGCAGCCATACAGGGAACACTGAAGCTTTCTTT.

This clone has a single count. This chain links TRBV28 with TRBJ1-2, with a possible D match to TRBD1 (6 bases). Per the germline V gene, CDR1 is MDHEN and CDR2 is SYDVKM. The V end was cut by 5 bases, the J end by 4 bases, with 17 bases between. This CDR3 contains 15 residues. The DNA for the CDR3 is TGTGCCAGCAGTCCCCCGAAGGGGACAAGCTATGGCTACACCTTC. Its protein is CASSPPKGTSYGYTF.

The chain couples TRBV19 to TRBJ2-4; 7 bases are a match to TRBD1. Looked up from germline, CDR1 is LNHDA and CDR2 is SQIVND (reference sequence). The CDR3 is 19 residues long. V shed 2 bases and J 2 bases; nucleotides not matched to a gene: 15. The DNA for the CDR3 is TGTGCCAGTAGTATACCCGCCTTCCCCGGGACAGACTCCAAAAACATTCAGTACTTC. Its translation: CASSIPAFPGTDSKNIQYF.

The chain carries TRBV6-2 or TRBV6-3 and TRBJ1-4; D is ambiguous. The ends were cut back, 0 bases at V and 6 bases at J, with 11 bases in the middle. This CDR3 is built from 15 residues. Germline CDR1 and CDR2: MNHEY and SVGEGT. DNA of the CDR3: TGTGCCAGCAGTTACTCGGATGGAGGGTATGAAAAACTGTTTTTT. Translated: CASSYSDGGYEKLFF.

The CDR3 spells CASSLPWGAANEKLFF. As DNA, the CDR3 is TGTGCCAGCAGCCTCCCCTGGGGAGCGGCTAATGAAAAACTGTTTTTT. The rearrangement links TRBV7-9 to TRBJ1-4; D call uncertain. The germline V and J ends were trimmed by 5 bases and 3 bases, with 16 bases remaining between them. Germline CDR1 is SEHNR and CDR2 is FQNEAQ (reference sequence). CDR3 size: 16 residues.

The genes are TRBV18 and TRBJ1-1; TRBD1 agrees at 7 bases. The junction had 7 bases not matched to a gene; V was cut back by 1 base and J by 8 bases. This CDR3 has 14 amino acids. CDR1 is KGHSH, CDR2 LQKENI, per germline. The CDR3 DNA reads TGTGCCAGCTCACCACAGGAGGGGGCGCGGGAAGCTTTCTTT. It codes for CASSPQEGAREAFF. Drawing the rest from reference TRBV18 and TRBJ1-1, the complete variable domain is NAGVMQNPRHLVRRRGQEARLRCSPMKGHSHVYWYRQLPEEGLKFMVYLQKENIIDESGMPKERFSAEFPKEGPSILRIQQVVRGDSAAYFCASSPQEGAREAFFGQGTRLTVV.

This chain connects TRBV7-6 to TRBJ2-7, with 13 bases lining up with TRBD2. The CDR3 is 19 residues long. The germline gives CDR1 SGHVS, CDR2 FNYEAQ. J lost 2 bases, V lost 1 base, and 11 bases had no gene match. The CDR3: CASSLEQGTSGMAAYEQYF. CDR3 in DNA: TGTGCCAGCAGCTTAGAGCAAGGGACTAGCGGGATGGCTGCCTACGAGCAGTACTTC.

The chain couples TRBV21-1 to TRBJ2-7; the DNA was not used to check the table's D call, TRBD1. TRBV21-1 constitutes a pseudogene. The CDR3 covers 13 residues. The CDR3 loop is CASSNGQPYEQYF. The DNA for the CDR3 is TGTGCCAGCAGCAACGGACAGCCCTACGAGCAGTACTTC.

This chain connects TRBV7-9 to TRBJ2-7; D might be TRBD2 (6 bases). The germline V gene has CDR1 SEHNR and CDR2 FQNEAQ (reference sequence). Trimming left V 2 bases short and J 0 bases short, with 17 bases between. This CDR3 spans 17 amino acids. The CDR3 DNA is TGTGCCAGCAGCTTAACGGCCCCCAGGGACTCCTCCTACGAGCAGTACTTC. Translated: CASSLTAPRDSSYEQYF.

This chain uses TRBV20-1 with TRBJ1-5; 7 bases map to TRBD1. This CDR3 region has 13 residues. With 3 bases clipped from V and 6 bases from J, the junction kept 5 bases outside the gene matches. Germline CDR1 is DFQATT and CDR2 is SNEGSKA (reference sequence). This CDR3 reads CSASIGGRQPQHF. The DNA of the CDR3 is TGCAGTGCTAGTATAGGGGGCCGTCAGCCCCAGCATTTT.